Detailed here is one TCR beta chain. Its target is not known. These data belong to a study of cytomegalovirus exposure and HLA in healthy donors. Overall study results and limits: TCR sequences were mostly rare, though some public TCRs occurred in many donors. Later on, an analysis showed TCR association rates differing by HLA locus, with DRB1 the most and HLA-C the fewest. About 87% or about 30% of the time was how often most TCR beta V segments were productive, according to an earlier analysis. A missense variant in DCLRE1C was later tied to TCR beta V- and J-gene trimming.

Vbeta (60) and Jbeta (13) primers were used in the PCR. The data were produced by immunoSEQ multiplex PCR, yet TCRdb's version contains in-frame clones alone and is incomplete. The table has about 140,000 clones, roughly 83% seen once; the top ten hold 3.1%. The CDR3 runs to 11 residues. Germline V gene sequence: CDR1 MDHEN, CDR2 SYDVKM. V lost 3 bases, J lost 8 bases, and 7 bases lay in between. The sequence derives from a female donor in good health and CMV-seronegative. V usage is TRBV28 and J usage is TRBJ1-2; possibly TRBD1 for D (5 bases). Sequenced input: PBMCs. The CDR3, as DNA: TGTGCCAGCAGTTTCCAGGGAGGCTACACCTTC. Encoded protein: CASSFQGGYTF.